The 8 T cell receptor beta chains below all came from one sample that was sequenced in a study of tumor-infiltrating lymphocytes in primary liver carcinoma (dated by TCRdb to 2017 to 2019). Without any cell sorting, total RNA and DNA were co-extracted from 20-30 mg of bulk tissue using the AllPrep DNA/RNA mini kit. Sequencing was performed on an Illumina HiSeq 2500. A constant-region primer and ProtoScript II reverse transcriptase were used to reverse-transcribe TCRbeta-specific cDNA from around 540 ng total RNA. The TCRbeta libraries were prepared through three rounds of nested multiplex PCR following a slightly modified ARM-PCR procedure. Each of the first two PCR rounds ran for nine to eleven cycles and used multiplex TRBV1-TRBV30 forward primers together with a Cbeta reverse primer. Using fastp trimming at Q25 and MiXCR clonotype assembly, TCRdb reanalyzed the public sequencing data and kept in-frame beta chains. Here each entry gathers all rows of one CDR3 protein and keeps the most common genes and DNA. This sample is represented by approximately 99,000 distinct CDR3 sequences; around three quarters of them were singletons. The ten biggest clones cover 9.5% to 10% of the sample.

Sequencing was carried out using liver tumor tissue from sampling region 5. The intended sense of this specimen's cell subset or site label: tumor region T5, tumor centre. These receptors originate from a woman in her sixties with primary liver carcinoma and hepatitis B virus infection.

In this sample, this clonotype turned up many times. This chain connects TRBV6-1 to TRBJ1-5; 7 bases align to TRBD1. CDR1 is MNHNS and CDR2 is SASEGT in the germline V gene. This CDR3 region has 15 residues. V lost 4 bases, J lost 1 base, and 4 bases stayed unmatched. CDR3 bases: TGTGCCAGCAGTGGGACAGGCCGAAGCAATCAGCCCCAGCATTTT. Translated, it gives CASSGTGRSNQPQHF.

A word on this clonotype: Compared with germline, one end of the junction differs, possibly owing to a read error. V and J are TRBV12-3 or TRBV12-4 and TRBJ2-2, with D perhaps matching TRBD1 or TRBD2 (6 bases each). The CDR3 is 18 amino acids. CDR3 amino acids: CASNPLSWGASDPGELFF. DNA for the CDR3: TGTGCCAGCAATCCTCTATCCTGGGGGGCCTCCGATCCCGGGGAGCTATTTTTT.

By sample fraction, this clonotype is medium-sized. J is TRBJ2-6 and V is TRBV6-5; no clear D. The CDR3 spans 15 residues. Germline values: CDR1 MNHEY, CDR2 SVGAGI. Deletions cut 4 bases from V and 1 base from J, with 8 bases between. CDR3 sequence: CASSLDGSGANVLTF. The CDR3 bases are TGTGCCAGCAGTTTAGACGGGTCTGGGGCCAACGTCCTGACTTTC.

Points on this clonotype: A read error may be the cause here, since a much bigger clone is one base away. The chain employs TRBV18 and TRBJ1-5; D may be TRBD1 (5 bases). This CDR3 has 15 amino acids. V was shortened by 1 base and J by 3 bases, with 10 bases between the two germline ends. CDR1 is KGHSH and CDR2 is LQKENI in the germline V gene. The CDR3 DNA sequence: TGTGCCAGCTCACCACAAGGGGACCCCAATCAGCCCCAGCATTTT. This gives the protein CASSPQGDPNQPQHF.

This clonotype showed up many times. The V call is TRBV5-4, the J call TRBJ2-2; D not resolved. V dropped 3 bases and J dropped 6 bases, with 15 bases sitting between them. The V gene's germline CDR1 is SGHNT and CDR2 YYREEE (reference sequence). The CDR3 covers 15 residues. This CDR3 reads CASSWGTPKSGELFF. CDR3 nucleotides: TGTGCCAGCAGCTGGGGTACGCCAAAATCCGGGGAGCTGTTTTTT.

The chain links TRBV20-1 to TRBJ1-5; possibly TRBD1 for D (5 bases). Trimming removed 4 bases from V and 7 bases from J, with 20 bases in between. Germline V lookup: CDR1 DFQATT, CDR2 SNEGSKA (reference sequence). The CDR3 sequence is 15 residues long. CDR3 in amino acids: CSANTGFGGRQPQHF. Written as DNA, the CDR3 is TGCAGTGCTAATACAGGCTTTGGGGGACGGCAGCCCCAGCATTTT.

In the case of this clonotype: One junction end does not reproduce the germline sequence, and a read error may be involved. This chain joins TRBV11-2 and TRBJ2-1; TRBD2 matches 14 bases. Germline loops: CDR1 SGHAT, CDR2 FQNNGV. This CDR3 region has 14 residues. The CDR3: CASGLGLAGDGQFF. CDR3 nucleotide sequence: TGTGCCAGCGGCTTGGGACTAGCGGGAGATGGGCAGTTCTTC.

On this clonotype: One end of the junction is discordant with germline, which a read error may explain. The chain couples TRBV11-2 to TRBJ1-2; no clear D. The CDR3 runs to 13 residues. The V gene's germline CDR1 is SGHAT and CDR2 FQNNGV. CDR3 coding DNA: TGTGCCGGCAGCTTAGGCAGAAACTATGGCTACACCTTC. Amino acid sequence: CAGSLGRNYGYTF.